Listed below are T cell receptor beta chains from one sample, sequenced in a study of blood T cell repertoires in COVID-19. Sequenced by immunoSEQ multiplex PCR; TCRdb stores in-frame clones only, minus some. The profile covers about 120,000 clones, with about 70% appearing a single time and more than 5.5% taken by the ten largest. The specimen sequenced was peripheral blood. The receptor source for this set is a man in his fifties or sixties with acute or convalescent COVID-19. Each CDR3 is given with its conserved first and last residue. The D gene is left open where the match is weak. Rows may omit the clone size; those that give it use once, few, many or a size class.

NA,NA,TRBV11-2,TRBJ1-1,TGTGCCAGCACCCTTGGGGGGGCGGGGAACACTGAAGCTTTCTTT,CASTLGGAGNTEAFF
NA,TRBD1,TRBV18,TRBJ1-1,TGTGCCAGCTCACCTCCCGACAGGGGGCTGGCTGAAGCTTTCTTT,CASSPPDRGLAEAFF
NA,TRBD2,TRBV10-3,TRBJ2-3,TGTGCCATCGGGGAGGGTAAGGGCACAGATACGCAGTATTTT,CAIGEGKGTDTQYF
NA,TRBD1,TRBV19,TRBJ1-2,TGTGCCAGTAGTTACGGCAGGGGGCCCTATGGCTACACCTTC,CASSYGRGPYGYTF
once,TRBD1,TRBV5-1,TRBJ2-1,TGCGCCAGCAGCTTGCCCGGGGGGACAGGGACCGATGAGCAGTTCTTC,CASSLPGGTGTDEQFF
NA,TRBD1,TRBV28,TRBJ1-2,TGTGCCAGCAGTTTAGCGGGACAGCGGCTATATGGCTACACCTTC,CASSLAGQRLYGYTF
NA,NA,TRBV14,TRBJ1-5,TGTGCCAGCAGCTACGACTTGAGTCAGCCCCAGCATTTT,CASSYDLSQPQHF
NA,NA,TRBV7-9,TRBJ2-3,TGTGCCAGCAGCTTAATCACGGGAAGTACAGATACGCAGTATTTT,CASSLITGSTDTQYF
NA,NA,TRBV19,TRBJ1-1,TGTGCCAGTAGCTCCGAGCTGAACACTGAAGCTTTCTTT,CASSSELNTEAFF
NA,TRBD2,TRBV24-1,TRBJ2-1,TGTGCCACCAGTGATACCCCGGGGGGACGGAGCTCCTACAATGAGCAGTTCTTC,CATSDTPGGRSSYNEQFF
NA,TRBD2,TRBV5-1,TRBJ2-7,TGCGCCAGCAGCGAGGGACTAGCGGGAGCCTCCTACGAGCAGTACTTC,CASSEGLAGASYEQYF
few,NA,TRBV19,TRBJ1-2,TGTGCCAGTAGTATTAGGGGCAGAAACTATGGCTACACCTTC,CASSIRGRNYGYTF
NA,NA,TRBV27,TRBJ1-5,TGTGCCAGCAGTTCCCGGGGGGCCGACTATCAGCCCCAGCATTTT,CASSSRGADYQPQHF
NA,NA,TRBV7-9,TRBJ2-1,TGTGCCAGCAGCTTAGCGGGTCTGGGAGATGAGCAGTTCTTC,CASSLAGLGDEQFF
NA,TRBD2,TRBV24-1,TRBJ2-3,TGTGCCACCAGTGATTTCGGACTAGCGGGAGCGGGCACAGATACGCAGTATTTT,CATSDFGLAGAGTDTQYF
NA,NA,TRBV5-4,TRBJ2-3,TGTGCCAGCAGCTTGGCCTCGGGGAGCCTCACAGATACGCAGTATTTT,CASSLASGSLTDTQYF
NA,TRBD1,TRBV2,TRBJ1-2,TGTGCCAGCACCCGACAGGGGACCTATGGCTACACCTTC,CASTRQGTYGYTF